The T cell receptor (beta chain) under discussion was sequenced for a study of shared clonotypes between healthy human individuals. Authors' analysis steps: In the immunoSEQ data, sequences were junction-only and lacked quality scores, so filtering differed. Repertoires were generated with immunoSEQ multiplex PCR, while TCRdb's copy carries only in-frame clones and drops some. That table furnishes V, J and clone size, whereas the DNA furnished D and trimming. The sample lists under 2,500,000 clones, under 97% occurring once. General study points: Naive subsets typically showed greater estimated richness than memory subsets. The authors expected sequencing depth to affect clonotype sharing among donors.

A note on this clone: Antigen unknown.

CD4+ cells were split into CD45RA+ naive and CD45RA-negative memory subsets. The V and J ends lost 2 bases and 0 bases, in that order; junction bases with no gene match: 3. The CDR3 totals 15 residues. Germline assignment: CDR1 SGHTA and CDR2 FQGTGA. The V gene is TRBV7-3, the J gene TRBJ2-7, with 8 nucleotides matching TRBD2. The receptor comes from a man younger than 30 in good health. Material: naive CD4+ T cells sorted from blood. Indicated subset: CD45RA+ positively selected. The CDR3 here is CASSLVRGASYEQYF. In DNA form, the CDR3 reads TGTGCCAGCAGCTTAGTGCGGGGGGCCTCCTACGAGCAGTACTTC.